Following are 18 T cell receptor beta chains from one sample sequenced in a study of cytomegalovirus exposure and HLA in healthy donors. The PCR used 60 Vbeta and 13 Jbeta primers. Some clones are missing from TCRdb's copy, which holds only in-frame ones; the method was immunoSEQ multiplex PCR. The data contain 150,000 to 200,000 clones, around four fifths of them seen just once; the ten biggest clones take up more than 1.2%. Sequenced: PBMCs. The receptors originated from a male donor in good health and CMV-seronegative.

The genes are TRBV28 and TRBJ1-2; 11 positions agree with TRBD1. The V gene's germline CDR1 is MDHEN and CDR2 SYDVKM. The CDR3 length is 17 residues. The ends lost 3 bases at V and 6 bases at J; junction bases unmatched: 12. In DNA form, the CDR3 reads TGTGCCAGCAGTTTGAATGGCAGGACAGGGGGCATAGATGGCTACACCTTC. Its translation is CASSLNGRTGGIDGYTF.

The chain carries TRBV2 and TRBJ1-1; D call uncertain. In germline, CDR1 is SNHLY, CDR2 FYNNEI. Trimming left V 6 bases short and J 6 bases short, with 11 bases between. The CDR3 runs to 12 residues. The CDR3 DNA reads as TGTGCCAGCAGCCACGCGGTAGCTGAAGCTTTCTTT. Protein: CASSHAVAEAFF.

The chain combines TRBV7-8 with TRBJ2-2, with 12 nucleotides matching TRBD2. V trimming: 6 bases; J trimming: 3 bases; junction bases outside the gene matches: 11. The CDR3 totals 18 residues. Germline lookup yields CDR1 SGHVS and CDR2 FQNEAQ. The CDR3 region has the DNA TGTGCCAGCAGTCCCGACTCTAGCGGGGGGGCCGACACCGGGGAGCTGTTTTTT. Protein sequence: CASSPDSSGGADTGELFF.

This clone was recorded a few times. The chain couples TRBV15 to TRBJ1-1; 9 nucleotides match TRBD1. Germline-derived CDR1 and CDR2 are LNHNV and YYDKDF (reference sequence). The length of the CDR3 is 14 residues. V lost 6 bases to trimming and J lost 4 bases; unmatched junction nucleotides: 6. This chain's CDR3 is CATSYSTGGTEAFF. The CDR3 coding sequence is TGTGCCACCAGTTACTCGACAGGGGGCACTGAAGCTTTCTTT.

The chain carries TRBV7-6 and TRBJ2-7; 9 nucleotides line up with TRBD2. V was pared by 5 bases and J by 2 bases, with 10 bases of the junction left unmatched. CDR1 SGHVS and CDR2 FNYEAQ come from the germline V gene. CDR3 size: 16 residues. The CDR3 nucleotides read TGTGCCAGCAGCACTTCCAGCGGGGGGATCGCCTACGAGCAGTACTTC. This translates into CASSTSSGGIAYEQYF.

This chain uses TRBV6-5 with TRBJ1-2; D ambiguous. Germline V gene lookup returns CDR1 MNHEY and CDR2 SVGAGI. Trimming stripped 5 bases from V and 4 bases from J, with 14 bases between. This CDR3 spans 14 amino acids. CDR3: CASSESGTAYGYTF. CDR3 nucleotide sequence: TGTGCCAGCAGTGAATCGGGAACTGCCTATGGCTACACCTTC.

The rearrangement uses TRBV27 and TRBJ2-1; TRBD2 matches at 8 bases. V lost 6 bases, J lost 12 bases, and 19 bases stayed unmatched. Germline values: CDR1 MNHEY, CDR2 SMNVEV (reference sequence). The CDR3 runs 16 residues. CDR3 nucleotide sequence: TGTGCCAGCAGCCTATGGGGCCCAGCGGGGGAGGCGGTGCAGTTCTTC. Its protein product is CASSLWGPAGEAVQFF.

This chain connects TRBV20-1 to TRBJ2-7; D is unresolved. The CDR3 has 11 amino acids. Between the trimmed V and J ends, which lost 7 bases and 6 bases, there was a span of 13 bases. Germline V gene data show CDR1 as DFQATT and CDR2 as SNEGSKA (reference sequence). In DNA form, the CDR3 reads TGCAGTGGTGCGGCCTTGGGCGAGCAGTACTTC. Translated, it gives CSGAALGEQYF.

The V gene is TRBV29-1, the J gene TRBJ2-1; the match to TRBD2 covers 11 bases. CDR1 is SQVTM, CDR2 ANQGSEA, per germline. V shed 7 bases, J shed 7 bases, and the junction held 15 bases outside the gene matches. The CDR3 contains 16 residues. The CDR3 DNA reads as TGCAGCGCGGGGGGGACTAGCGGAAAGGACAATAATGAGCAGTTCTTC. It translates to CSAGGTSGKDNNEQFF.

The chain employs TRBV11-2 and TRBJ2-5, with 12 nucleotides matching TRBD2. J lost 13 bases, V lost 0 bases, and 6 bases had no gene match. This CDR3 contains 14 residues. Germline lookup yields CDR1 SGHAT and CDR2 FQNNGV. CDR3 residues: CASSLERLAGGLYF. In DNA, the CDR3 is TGTGCCAGCAGCTTAGAGCGGCTAGCGGGGGGGCTGTACTTC.

The CDR3 protein is CASKAQETQYF. CDR3 coding DNA: TGTGCCAGCAAAGCTCAAGAGACCCAGTACTTC. This chain links TRBV2 with TRBJ2-5, with unresolved D. The CDR3 covers 11 residues. The V and J ends lost 7 bases and 2 bases respectively, with 5 bases between them. Germline V lookup: CDR1 SNHLY, CDR2 FYNNEI. The whole variable domain, remainder taken from reference TRBV2 and TRBJ2-5, is EPEVTQTPSHQVTQMGQEVILRCVPISNHLYFYWYRQILGQKVEFLVSFYNNEISEKSEIFDDQFSVERPDGSNFTLKIRSTKLEDSAMYFCASKAQETQYFGPGTRLLVL.

This clone was picked up one time. V is TRBV15 and J is TRBJ2-7; D is possibly TRBD2 (6 bases). Trimming stripped 0 bases from V and 6 bases from J, with 18 bases between. The CDR3 is 16 amino acids. Germline CDR1 reads LNHNV; CDR2 reads YYDKDF (reference sequence). The CDR3 protein is CATSRDKAVGGGEQYF. CDR3 sequence (DNA): TGTGCCACCAGCAGAGATAAAGCGGTCGGGGGTGGCGAGCAGTACTTC.

This clone appeared a single time. V and J are TRBV9 and TRBJ1-1; 8 nucleotides line up with TRBD1. Looked up from germline, CDR1 is SGDLS and CDR2 is YYNGEE. Unmatched junction bases numbered 2, after V lost 3 bases and J lost 1 base. The CDR3 totals 14 residues. The CDR3 protein is CASSAGQENTEAFF. The CDR3 nucleotides read TGTGCCAGCAGCGCGGGACAGGAGAACACTGAAGCTTTCTTT.

The rearrangement joins TRBV15 to TRBJ2-1; TRBD2 might be the D (5 bases). This CDR3 comprises 15 residues. Looked up from germline, CDR1 is LNHNV and CDR2 is YYDKDF (reference sequence). V was shortened by 0 bases and J by 5 bases, with 11 bases between the two germline ends. CDR3 protein: CATSRDGLAHNEQFF. The DNA of the CDR3 is TGTGCCACCAGCAGAGACGGTCTAGCCCACAATGAGCAGTTCTTC.

The rearrangement uses TRBV5-1 and TRBJ1-1; D call uncertain. The CDR3 runs 14 residues. Trimming cost V 0 bases and J 8 bases, with 14 bases left between them. CDR1 and CDR2 (germline): SGHRS, YFSETQ. The CDR3 protein is CASSLELFPREAFF. Here the CDR3 DNA reads TGCGCCAGCAGCTTGGAGTTATTTCCCAGGGAAGCTTTCTTT.

Concerning this clone: This same CDR3 is encoded by further DNA sequences in the sample. V and J are TRBV7-3 and TRBJ1-1; no clear D. Trimming cost V 0 bases and J 5 bases, with 10 bases left between them. The CDR3 is 14 amino acids. Germline-derived CDR1 and CDR2 are SGHTA and FQGTGA. Written as DNA, the CDR3 is TGTGCCAGCAGCTTAACAGGGCGGGGAACTGAAGCTTTCTTT. Translation gives CASSLTGRGTEAFF.

The V and J genes are TRBV9 and TRBJ2-1, with 10 positions matching TRBD2. In germline, CDR1 is SGDLS, CDR2 YYNGEE. The CDR3 extends over 15 amino acids. The V gene end was trimmed by 0 bases and the J gene end by 6 bases; junction bases not matched to a gene: 3. CDR3 in amino acids: CASSVVTSGANEQFF. CDR3 DNA sequence: TGTGCCAGCAGCGTAGTAACTAGCGGGGCCAATGAGCAGTTCTTC.

CDR3 sequence: CASSMGPDSYEQYF. Written as DNA, the CDR3 is TGTGCCAGTAGTATGGGTCCTGACTCCTACGAGCAGTACTTC. V usage is TRBV19 and J usage is TRBJ2-5; D remains ambiguous. The DNA end favors TRBJ2-7, so the J call may be wrong. This CDR3 has 14 residues. The V gene's germline CDR1 is LNHDA and CDR2 SQIVND (reference sequence).